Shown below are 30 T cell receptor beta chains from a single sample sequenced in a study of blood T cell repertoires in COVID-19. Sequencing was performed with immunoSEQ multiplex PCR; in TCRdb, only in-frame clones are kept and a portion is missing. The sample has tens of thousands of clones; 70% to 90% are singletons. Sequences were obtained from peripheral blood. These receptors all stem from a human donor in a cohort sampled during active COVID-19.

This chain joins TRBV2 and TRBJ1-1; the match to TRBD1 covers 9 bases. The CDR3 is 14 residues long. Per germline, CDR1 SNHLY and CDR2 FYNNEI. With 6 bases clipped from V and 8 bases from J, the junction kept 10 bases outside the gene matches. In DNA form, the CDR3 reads TGTGCCAGCAGCGACCGGACAGGGGCCGGGGAAGCTTTCTTT. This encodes CASSDRTGAGEAFF.

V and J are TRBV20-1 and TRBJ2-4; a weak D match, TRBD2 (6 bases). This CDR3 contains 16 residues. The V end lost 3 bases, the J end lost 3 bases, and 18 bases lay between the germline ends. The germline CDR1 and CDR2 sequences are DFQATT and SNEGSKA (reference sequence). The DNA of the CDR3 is TGCAGTGCTAGTTTAGCGGCTAATACTGGCAAAAACATTCAGTACTTC. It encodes CSASLAANTGKNIQYF.

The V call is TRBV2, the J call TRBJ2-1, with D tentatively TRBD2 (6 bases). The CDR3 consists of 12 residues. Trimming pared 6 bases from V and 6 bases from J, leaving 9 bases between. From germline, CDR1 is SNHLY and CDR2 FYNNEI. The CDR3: CASSSTSNEQFF. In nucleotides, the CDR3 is TGTGCCAGCAGCTCGACTAGCAATGAGCAGTTCTTC. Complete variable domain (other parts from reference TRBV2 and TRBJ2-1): EPEVTQTPSHQVTQMGQEVILRCVPISNHLYFYWYRQILGQKVEFLVSFYNNEISEKSEIFDDQFSVERPDGSNFTLKIRSTKLEDSAMYFCASSSTSNEQFFGPGTRLTVL.

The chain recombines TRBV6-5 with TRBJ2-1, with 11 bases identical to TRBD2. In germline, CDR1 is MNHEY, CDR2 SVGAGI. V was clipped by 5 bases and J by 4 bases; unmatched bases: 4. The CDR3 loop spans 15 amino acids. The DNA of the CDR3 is TGTGCCAGCAGTACGACTAGCGGGGAGTACAATGAGCAGTTCTTC. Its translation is CASSTTSGEYNEQFF.

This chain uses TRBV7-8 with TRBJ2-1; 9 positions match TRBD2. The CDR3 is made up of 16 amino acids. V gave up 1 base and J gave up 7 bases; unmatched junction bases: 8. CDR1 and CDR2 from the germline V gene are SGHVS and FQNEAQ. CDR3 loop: CASSLVGGGAENEQFF. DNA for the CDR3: TGTGCCAGCAGCTTAGTAGGCGGGGGGGCTGAGAATGAGCAGTTCTTC.

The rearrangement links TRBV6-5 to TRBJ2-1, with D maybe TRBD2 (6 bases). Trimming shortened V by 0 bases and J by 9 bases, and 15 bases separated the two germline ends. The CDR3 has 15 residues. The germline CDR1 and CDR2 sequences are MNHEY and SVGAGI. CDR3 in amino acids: CASSYSGGVSSEQFF. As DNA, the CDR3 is TGTGCCAGCAGTTACTCCGGCGGGGTCAGTAGTGAGCAGTTCTTC.

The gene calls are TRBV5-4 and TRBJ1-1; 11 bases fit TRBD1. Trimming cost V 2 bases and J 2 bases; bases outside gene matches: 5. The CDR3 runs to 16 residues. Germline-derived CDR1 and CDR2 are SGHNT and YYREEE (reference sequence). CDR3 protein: CASSFGQGASNTEAFF. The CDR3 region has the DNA TGTGCCAGCAGCTTCGGACAGGGGGCTAGTAACACTGAAGCTTTCTTT.

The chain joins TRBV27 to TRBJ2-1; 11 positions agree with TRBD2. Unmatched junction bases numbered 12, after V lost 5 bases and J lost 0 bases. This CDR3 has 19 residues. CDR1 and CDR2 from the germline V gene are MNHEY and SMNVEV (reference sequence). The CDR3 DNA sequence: TGTGCCAGCAGTCCAGGGACTAGCGGATTGCCCAGCTCCTACAATGAGCAGTTCTTC. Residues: CASSPGTSGLPSSYNEQFF.

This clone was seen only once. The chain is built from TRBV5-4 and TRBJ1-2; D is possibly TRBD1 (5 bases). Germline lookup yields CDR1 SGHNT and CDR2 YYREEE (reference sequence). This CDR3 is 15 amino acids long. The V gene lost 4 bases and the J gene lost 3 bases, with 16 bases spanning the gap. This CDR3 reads CASSHGGGVDYGYTF. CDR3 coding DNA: TGTGCCAGCAGCCACGGAGGAGGGGTGGACTATGGCTACACCTTC. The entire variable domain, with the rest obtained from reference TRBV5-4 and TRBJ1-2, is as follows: ETGVTQSPTHLIKTRGQQVTLRCSSQSGHNTVSWYQQALGQGPQFIFQYYREEENGRGNFPPRFSGLQFPNYSSELNVNALELDDSALYLCASSHGGGVDYGYTFGSGTRLTVV.

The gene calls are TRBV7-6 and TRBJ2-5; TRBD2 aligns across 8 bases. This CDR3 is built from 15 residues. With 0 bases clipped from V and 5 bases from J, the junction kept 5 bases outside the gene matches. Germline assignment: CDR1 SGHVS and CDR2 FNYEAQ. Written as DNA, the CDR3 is TGTGCCAGCAGCTTAGCGGGACTAGTATTTGAGACCCAGTACTTC. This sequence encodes CASSLAGLVFETQYF.

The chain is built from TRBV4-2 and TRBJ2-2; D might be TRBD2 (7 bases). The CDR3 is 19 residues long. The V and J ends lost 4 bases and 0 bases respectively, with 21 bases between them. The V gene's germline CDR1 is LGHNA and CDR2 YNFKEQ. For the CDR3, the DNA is TGTGCCAGCAGCCCCTGGGGGCTAGCGGAAAATCCGAACACCGGGGAGCTGTTTTTT. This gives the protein CASSPWGLAENPNTGELFF.

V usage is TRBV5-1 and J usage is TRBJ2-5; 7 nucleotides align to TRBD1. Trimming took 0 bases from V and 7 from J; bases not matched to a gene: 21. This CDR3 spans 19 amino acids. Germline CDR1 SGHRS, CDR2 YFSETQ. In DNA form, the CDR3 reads TGCGCCAGCAGCTTGGCGCTTACCCGGACAGGTACCCGCTCCGGGACCCAGTACTTC. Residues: CASSLALTRTGTRSGTQYF.

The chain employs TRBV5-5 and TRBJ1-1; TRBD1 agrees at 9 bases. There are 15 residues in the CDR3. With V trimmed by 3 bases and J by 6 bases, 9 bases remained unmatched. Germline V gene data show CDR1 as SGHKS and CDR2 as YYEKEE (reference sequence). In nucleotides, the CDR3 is TGTGCCAGCAGCTACATTCCGGGACAGGGCGCTGAAGCTTTCTTT. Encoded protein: CASSYIPGQGAEAFF.

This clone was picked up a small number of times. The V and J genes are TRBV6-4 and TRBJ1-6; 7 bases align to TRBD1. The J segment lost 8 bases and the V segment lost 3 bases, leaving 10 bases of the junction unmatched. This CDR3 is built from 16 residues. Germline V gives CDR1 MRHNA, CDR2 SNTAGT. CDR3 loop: CASSEKAGGADSPLHF. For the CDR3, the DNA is TGTGCCAGCAGTGAGAAAGCAGGGGGTGCGGATTCACCCCTCCACTTT.

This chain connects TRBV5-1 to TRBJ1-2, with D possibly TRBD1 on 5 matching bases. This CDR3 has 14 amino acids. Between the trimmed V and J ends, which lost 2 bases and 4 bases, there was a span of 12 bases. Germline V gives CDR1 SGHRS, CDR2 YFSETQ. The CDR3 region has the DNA TGCGCCAGCAGCTTTATCGACAGAGCCTATGGCTACACCTTC. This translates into CASSFIDRAYGYTF.

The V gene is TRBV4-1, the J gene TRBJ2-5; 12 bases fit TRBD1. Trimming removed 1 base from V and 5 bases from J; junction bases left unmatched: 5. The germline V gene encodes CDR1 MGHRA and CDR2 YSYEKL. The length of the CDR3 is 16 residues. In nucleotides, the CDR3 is TGCGCCAGCAGCCAAGGGGGACAGGGGGCGAGGGAGACCCAGTACTTC. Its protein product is CASSQGGQGARETQYF.

The CDR3 loop is CASNPGQGQGGEQYF. The CDR3 coding sequence is TGTGCCAGCAACCCGGGCCAAGGACAGGGCGGCGAGCAGTACTTC. The chain carries TRBV6-5 and TRBJ2-7; 8 bases fit TRBD1. Trimming at V came to 7 bases and at J to 6 bases, leaving 14 bases not matched to a gene. The CDR3 runs to 15 residues. CDR1 MNHEY and CDR2 SVGAGI come from the germline V gene.

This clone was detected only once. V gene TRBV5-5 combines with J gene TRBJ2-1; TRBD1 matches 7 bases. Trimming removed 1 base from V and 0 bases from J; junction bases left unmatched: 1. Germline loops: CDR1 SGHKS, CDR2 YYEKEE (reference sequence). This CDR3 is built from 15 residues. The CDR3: CASSLRDSSYNEQFF. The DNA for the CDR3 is TGTGCCAGCAGCTTGAGGGACAGCTCCTACAATGAGCAGTTCTTC.

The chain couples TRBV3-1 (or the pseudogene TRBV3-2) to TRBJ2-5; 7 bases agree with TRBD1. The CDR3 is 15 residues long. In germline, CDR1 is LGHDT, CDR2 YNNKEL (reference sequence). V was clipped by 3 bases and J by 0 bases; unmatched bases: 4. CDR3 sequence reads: CASSQPTGDQETQYF. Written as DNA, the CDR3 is TGTGCCAGCAGCCAGCCTACAGGGGACCAAGAGACCCAGTACTTC.

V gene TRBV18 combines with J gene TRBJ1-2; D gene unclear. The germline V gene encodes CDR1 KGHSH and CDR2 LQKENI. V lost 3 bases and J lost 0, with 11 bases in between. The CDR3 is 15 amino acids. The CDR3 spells CASSPGQAPNYGYTF. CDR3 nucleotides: TGTGCCAGCTCACCGGGCCAGGCCCCTAACTATGGCTACACCTTC.

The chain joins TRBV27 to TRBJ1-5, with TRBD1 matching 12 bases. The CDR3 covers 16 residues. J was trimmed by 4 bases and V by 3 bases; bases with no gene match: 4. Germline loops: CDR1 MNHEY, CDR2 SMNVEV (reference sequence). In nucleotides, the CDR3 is TGTGCCAGCAGTTTTACGGGACAGGGGGCGAATCAGCCCCAGCATTTT. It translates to CASSFTGQGANQPQHF.

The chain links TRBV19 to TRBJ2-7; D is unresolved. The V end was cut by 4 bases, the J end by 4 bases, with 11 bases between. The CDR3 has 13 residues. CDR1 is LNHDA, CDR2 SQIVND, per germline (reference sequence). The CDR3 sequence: CASSTAVEYEQYF. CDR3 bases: TGTGCCAGTAGTACGGCGGTTGAATACGAGCAGTACTTC.

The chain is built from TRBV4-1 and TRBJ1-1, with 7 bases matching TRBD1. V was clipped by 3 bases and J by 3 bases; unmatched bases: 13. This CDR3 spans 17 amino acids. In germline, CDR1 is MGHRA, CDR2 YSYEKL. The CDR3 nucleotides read TGCGCCAGCAGCCAGAGAGAGATGGGACAGTCCTACACTGAAGCTTTCTTT. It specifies CASSQREMGQSYTEAFF.

The CDR3 loop is CASSQSASAPQYF. The CDR3 DNA reads TGCGCCAGCAGTCAATCGGCTAGCGCACCTCAGTACTTC. J is TRBJ2-7 and V is TRBV23-1; weak D call: TRBD2 (6 bases). TRBV23-1 is treated as an ORF (open reading frame) with a function not yet certain. The V end lost 0 bases, the J end lost 10 bases, and 13 bases lay between the germline ends. The CDR3 covers 13 residues.

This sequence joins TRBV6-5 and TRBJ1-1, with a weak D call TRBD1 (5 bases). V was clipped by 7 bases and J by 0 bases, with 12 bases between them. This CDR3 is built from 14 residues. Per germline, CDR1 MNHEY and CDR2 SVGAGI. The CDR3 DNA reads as TGTGCCAGCACCCCCAGGACAATGAACACTGAAGCTTTCTTT. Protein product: CASTPRTMNTEAFF.

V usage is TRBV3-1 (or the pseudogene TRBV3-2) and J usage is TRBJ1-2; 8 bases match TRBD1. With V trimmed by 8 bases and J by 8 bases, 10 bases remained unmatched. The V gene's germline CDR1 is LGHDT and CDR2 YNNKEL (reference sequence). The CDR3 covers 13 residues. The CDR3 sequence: CASRSTGGGGYTF. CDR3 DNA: TGTGCCAGCCGTTCCACAGGGGGTGGCGGCTACACCTTC.

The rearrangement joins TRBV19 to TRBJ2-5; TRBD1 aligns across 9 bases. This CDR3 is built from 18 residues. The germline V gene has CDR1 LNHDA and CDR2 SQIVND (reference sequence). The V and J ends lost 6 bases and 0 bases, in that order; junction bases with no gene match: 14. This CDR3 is CASSHRGRNSANQETQYF. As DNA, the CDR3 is TGTGCCAGTAGCCACAGGGGGCGAAATAGCGCAAACCAAGAGACCCAGTACTTC.

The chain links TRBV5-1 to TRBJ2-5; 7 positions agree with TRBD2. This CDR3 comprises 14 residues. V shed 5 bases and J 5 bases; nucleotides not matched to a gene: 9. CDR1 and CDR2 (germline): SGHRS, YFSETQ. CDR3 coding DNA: TGCGCCAGCAGGGCGACGGGGGGAGCGGAGACCCAGTACTTC. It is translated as CASRATGGAETQYF.

The CDR3 protein is CASSRPGQSNYGYTF. The CDR3 nucleotides are TGTGCCAGCAGTAGACCGGGACAGTCTAACTATGGCTACACCTTC. This rearrangement joins TRBV6-5 to TRBJ1-2, with 7 bases that match TRBD1. V was pared by 5 bases and J by 0 bases, with 6 bases of the junction left unmatched. The germline V gene has CDR1 MNHEY and CDR2 SVGAGI. The CDR3 runs 15 residues.

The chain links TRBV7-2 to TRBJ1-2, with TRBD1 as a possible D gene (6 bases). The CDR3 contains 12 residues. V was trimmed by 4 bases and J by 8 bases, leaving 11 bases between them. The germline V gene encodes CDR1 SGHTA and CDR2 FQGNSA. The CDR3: CASSSQGMGYTF. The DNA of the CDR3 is TGTGCCAGCAGCTCGCAGGGGATGGGCTACACCTTC.